This TCR beta chain was retrieved from a study of human T cells and chemical hapten exposure. Study background: Upper inner arm skin measuring roughly 2 cm by roughly 2 cm received 2% DPC for sensitization. Across the whole study, which lasted about 5.5 months, patients were given diphenylcyclopropenone on the scalp once a week. Affected patients, primarily female, had alopecia areata, totalis or universalis.

MiXCR, run by TCRdb on the RACE reads, gives a single entry per CDR3 protein. In the table there are around 300,000 distinct CDR3 sequences, around 7% of which are singletons. Time point of the sample: patch test 1, 2 weeks after DPC sensitization. Sample treatment: therapeutic diphenylcyclopropenone sensitization with weekly scalp DPC. About this clonotype: The antigen remains unidentified.

Overall study findings and caveats: Versus controls, significantly more large CDR3 similarity clusters arose from expanded TCRs.

The CDR3 loop spans 14 amino acids. Germline CDR1 is LGHDT and CDR2 is YNNKEL (reference sequence). Trimming left V 4 bases short and J 8 bases short, with 17 bases between. The sample here was whole blood, taken in connection with sensitization to the hapten diphenylcyclopropenone (DPC). The TCR comes from a woman aged 18-29 years with alopecia areata. Some clones in this sample may be carry-over from other donors' samples. The chain employs TRBV3-1 and TRBJ1-1; TRBD1 might be the D (6 bases). The CDR3 region is CASSPRTAVDEAFF. CDR3 DNA: TGTGCCAGCAGCCCCCGGACAGCAGTAGACGAAGCTTTCTTT.